Presented here are 23 T cell receptor beta chains from one specimen sequenced in a study of T-cell reconstitution after alpha-beta-depleted transplantation in children. Using unique molecular identifiers, the investigators prepared the TCRbeta library. One entry per CDR3 protein results from TCRdb running MiXCR on the PCR reads. The repertoire has 400,000 to 500,000 distinct CDR3 sequences, roughly 11% of them found once; the top ten carry about 5%. The source was PBMCs from the stem cell graft donor, collected from the stem cell graft. The receptors were gathered from a human donor who donated a stem cell graft to a child with acute myeloid leukemia.

This clonotype showed up just a few times. This sequence joins TRBV4-2 and TRBJ2-5; D might be TRBD1 (6 bases). From germline, CDR1 is LGHNA and CDR2 YNFKEQ. The CDR3 consists of 11 residues. V was cut by 0 bases and J by 12 bases, with 8 bases left in between. CDR3 sequence (DNA): TGTGCCAGCAGCCAAGAGGGGGCTGAGTACTTC. Its translation is CASSQEGAEYF.

The table lists this clonotype with a few counts. The rearrangement joins TRBV20-1 to TRBJ1-1; no firm D call. The CDR3 has 13 amino acids. Germline V gene lookup returns CDR1 DFQATT and CDR2 SNEGSKA (reference sequence). V lost 3 bases to trimming and J lost 4 bases, with 12 bases between them. CDR3 DNA: TGCAGTGCTAGGCCACCGGGTGGCACTGAAGCTTTCTTT. Protein product: CSARPPGGTEAFF.

This chain uses TRBV5-1 with TRBJ2-5, with 9 bases lining up with TRBD1. This CDR3 is 15 amino acids long. J lost 3 bases, V lost 2 bases, and 5 bases had no gene match. The germline V gene encodes CDR1 SGHRS and CDR2 YFSETQ. This chain's CDR3 is CASSFTGGREETQYF. In DNA form, the CDR3 reads TGCGCCAGCAGCTTTACAGGGGGCCGGGAAGAGACCCAGTACTTC.

This clonotype was counted a few times. This chain connects TRBV7-9 to TRBJ2-1, with 9 bases aligning to TRBD2. The CDR3 totals 14 residues. Trimming cost V 3 bases and J 8 bases; bases outside gene matches: 5. Per germline, CDR1 SEHNR and CDR2 FQNEAQ (reference sequence). As DNA, the CDR3 is TGTGCCAGCAGCTTGGGACTAGCTTTACATGAGCAGTTCTTC. Amino acid sequence: CASSLGLALHEQFF.

This rearrangement joins TRBV6-5 to TRBJ2-7; no firm D call. The V end lost 6 bases, the J end lost 3 bases, and 18 bases lay between the germline ends. CDR3 length: 15 residues. Germline CDR1 reads MNHEY; CDR2 reads SVGAGI. The CDR3 DNA sequence: TGTGCCAGCAGACTCGGAAGGCACCTTGACTACGAGCAGTACTTC. It specifies CASRLGRHLDYEQYF.

This clonotype was seen a few times. J is TRBJ2-1 and V is TRBV4-3; 9 positions agree with TRBD1. The CDR3 runs 17 residues. CDR1 and CDR2 (germline): LGHNA, YSLEER. V was pared by 0 bases and J by 9 bases, with 12 bases of the junction left unmatched. Here the CDR3 reads CASSQDSWGQGRIEQFF. Written as DNA, the CDR3 is TGCGCCAGCAGCCAAGACAGTTGGGGACAGGGTAGGATTGAGCAGTTCTTC.

Only a few counts were recorded for this clonotype. The rearrangement links TRBV20-1 to TRBJ2-7; 7 bases map to TRBD1. The CDR3 has 15 residues. CDR1 and CDR2 (germline): DFQATT, SNEGSKA (reference sequence). With 5 bases clipped from V and 2 bases from J, the junction kept 12 bases outside the gene matches. CDR3 bases: TGCAGTGCTGCCCTGGGACAGAAACTTCCCTACGAGCAGTACTTC. Its translation: CSAALGQKLPYEQYF.

This clonotype has only a few counts. The rearrangement uses TRBV20-1 and TRBJ2-1, with TRBD1 matching 9 bases. Germline lookup yields CDR1 DFQATT and CDR2 SNEGSKA (reference sequence). V lost 3 bases and J lost 4; bases outside the gene matches: 10. CDR3 length equals 16 residues. The CDR3 DNA reads TGCAGTGCTAGGCCGGTGGACAGGGGACAATACAATGAGCAGTTCTTC. Protein sequence: CSARPVDRGQYNEQFF.

V usage is TRBV3-1 and J usage is TRBJ1-1; D not resolved. The germline V and J ends were trimmed by 4 bases and 0 bases, with 18 bases remaining between them. CDR1 is LGHDT and CDR2 is YNNKEL in the germline V gene (reference sequence). The CDR3 runs to 17 residues. The CDR3 nucleotides are TGTGCCAGCAGCCTACGGACCGGAGGGTACATGAACACTGAAGCTTTCTTT. Residues: CASSLRTGGYMNTEAFF.

This clonotype appeared a few times. V is TRBV20-1 and J is TRBJ2-1; D might be TRBD2 (5 bases). CDR1 and CDR2 (germline): DFQATT, SNEGSKA (reference sequence). This CDR3 has 13 residues. Trimming removed 6 bases at V and 5 bases at J, with 14 bases between. The CDR3 region is CSAAIGDNNEQFF. CDR3 DNA: TGCAGTGCCGCGATCGGGGATAACAATGAGCAGTTCTTC.

This clonotype was seen just once. This may be a read error, as it is one base from a much larger clone. The chain combines TRBV6-2 or TRBV6-3 with TRBJ2-3; no reliable D call. Looked up from germline, CDR1 is MNHEY and CDR2 is SVGEGT. The length of the CDR3 is 12 residues. The CDR3 spells CASSRIPDTEYF. The CDR3 DNA follows: TGTGCCAGCAGTCGGATTCCAGATACGGAGTATTTT.

This clonotype was observed a handful of times. The chain has TRBV5-1 and TRBJ1-4, with a weak D call TRBD1 (5 bases). V lost 7 bases to trimming and J lost 4 bases, with 14 bases between them. From germline, CDR1 is SGHRS and CDR2 YFSETQ. There are 14 residues in the CDR3. The CDR3 region is CASAPTAINEKLFF. CDR3 DNA: TGCGCCAGCGCCCCGACAGCTATTAATGAAAAACTGTTTTTT.

The table lists this clonotype with many counts. The chain carries TRBV2 and TRBJ2-5; 12 bases are a match to TRBD1. The ends lost 1 base at V and 4 bases at J; junction bases unmatched: 4. CDR1 is SNHLY, CDR2 FYNNEI, per germline. The CDR3 covers 16 residues. CDR3 residues: CASSEGGDRGRETQYF. In DNA, the CDR3 is TGTGCCAGCAGTGAAGGGGGGGACAGGGGGCGAGAGACCCAGTACTTC.

This clonotype was seen a few times. CDR3 sequence (DNA): TGTGCCAGCAGTTATGTTGCCACCGGGGAGCTGTTTTTT. This codes for CASSYVATGELFF. This rearrangement joins TRBV6-2 or TRBV6-3 to TRBJ2-2; no definite D call. The CDR3 has 13 amino acids. V was trimmed by 3 bases and J by 4 bases, leaving 6 bases between them. Germline CDR1 reads MNHEY; CDR2 reads SVGEGT.

This chain links TRBV12-3 or TRBV12-4 with TRBJ2-7; 7 nucleotides agree with TRBD1. V gave up 6 bases and J gave up 8 bases; unmatched junction bases: 7. There are 12 residues in the CDR3. CDR3 in amino acids: CASSSTGQQQYV. CDR3 sequence (DNA): TGTGCCAGCAGCTCGACAGGGCAACAGCAGTACGTC.

The rearrangement links TRBV6-1 to TRBJ2-5, with 13 bases matching TRBD2. The CDR3 runs to 16 residues. Losses at the gene ends were 4 bases for V and 5 bases for J; bases not matched to a gene: 7. Germline CDR1 MNHNS, CDR2 SASEGT. The CDR3: CASSGTSGGAPETQYF. As DNA, the CDR3 is TGTGCCAGCAGTGGCACTAGCGGGGGGGCCCCGGAGACCCAGTACTTC.

The V and J genes are TRBV10-3 and TRBJ1-5; D gene ambiguous. There are 14 residues in the CDR3. The V and J ends lost 4 bases and 0 bases respectively, with 7 bases between them. Per germline, CDR1 ENHRY and CDR2 SYGVKD. CDR3 DNA: TGTGCCATCAGTGCTCAGACTAGCAATCAGCCCCAGCATTTT. This gives the protein CAISAQTSNQPQHF.

This clonotype was observed a handful of times. V is TRBV6-1 and J is TRBJ1-1, with D possibly matching TRBD1 (5 bases). There are 14 residues in the CDR3. Germline CDR1 and CDR2: MNHNS and SASEGT. Trimming removed 6 bases at V and 1 base at J, with 12 bases between. The CDR3 sequence: CASSRSDRNTEAFF. The CDR3 DNA reads TGTGCCAGCAGCCGCTCCGACAGGAACACTGAAGCTTTCTTT.

This chain connects TRBV5-1 to TRBJ2-5, with D unresolved. Germline V gives CDR1 SGHRS, CDR2 YFSETQ. V was clipped by 5 bases and J by 5 bases, with 10 bases between them. The CDR3 extends over 12 amino acids. As DNA, the CDR3 is TGCGCCAGCAGGGACCCGGGCGAGACCCAGTACTTC. Translation gives CASRDPGETQYF.

This clonotype was picked up a small number of times. The gene calls are TRBV4-2 and TRBJ2-1; TRBD2 agrees at 10 bases. Looked up from germline, CDR1 is LGHNA and CDR2 is YNFKEQ. This CDR3 has 18 amino acids. Trimming took 0 bases from V and 6 from J; bases not matched to a gene: 11. The CDR3 protein is CASSQDGPERGGSNEQFF. CDR3 DNA sequence: TGTGCCAGCAGCCAAGACGGGCCCGAGCGGGGGGGGAGCAATGAGCAGTTCTTC.

This clonotype was counted only a few times. The J gene is TRBJ2-2, the V gene TRBV5-1; TRBD1 matches at 8 bases. V trimming: 1 base; J trimming: 10 bases; junction bases outside the gene matches: 12. There are 16 residues in the CDR3. Germline-derived CDR1 and CDR2 are SGHRS and YFSETQ. CDR3 region: CASSLFQGASAVELFF. Written as DNA, the CDR3 is TGCGCCAGCAGCTTGTTTCAGGGGGCGAGCGCGGTGGAGCTGTTTTTT.

This clonotype has a handful of counts. The chain combines TRBV7-2 with TRBJ2-7, with 9 bases aligning to TRBD1. CDR1 is SGHTA and CDR2 is FQGNSA in the germline V gene. Losses at the gene ends were 0 bases for V and 0 bases for J; bases not matched to a gene: 3. This CDR3 region has 16 residues. The CDR3 here is CASSLAWTGVSYEQYF. Written as DNA, the CDR3 is TGTGCCAGCAGCTTAGCATGGACAGGGGTCTCCTACGAGCAGTACTTC.

The chain is built from TRBV9 and TRBJ2-6; unclear D gene. With 0 bases removed from V and 3 bases from J, the gap between germline ends came to 1 base. From germline, CDR1 is SGDLS and CDR2 YYNGEE. CDR3 length equals 13 residues. This CDR3 is CASSVVGANVLTF. Written as DNA, the CDR3 is TGTGCCAGCAGCGTAGTTGGGGCCAACGTCCTGACTTTC.